The rows below give T cell receptor beta chains drawn from one sample of a study of T cells in localized non-small cell lung cancer. Libraries were prepared by immunoSEQ multiplex PCR; TCRdb keeps only in-frame clonotypes and omits some of them. The sample has about 31,000 clones, 94% seen once; the top ten hold more than 0.7%. Sample: peripheral blood, taken before any cancer treatment. These receptors all stem from a woman between 40 and 69 years old with stage I lung adenocarcinoma. CDR3s include the opening cysteine and the closing phenylalanine or tryptophan. Fields, in order: D gene, V gene, clone size, J gene, CDR3 protein, CDR3 DNA. A D gene is named only where the DNA matches it firmly. The size entry is marked missing in some rows and otherwise reads once, few, many or a size class.

-	TRBV7-2	-	TRBJ2-6	CASSLSLGTGANVLTF	TGTGCCAGCAGCTTGTCACTAGGTACTGGGGCCAACGTCCTGACTTTC
TRBD1	TRBV18	-	TRBJ1-5	CASSPSGGISNQPQHF	TGTGCCAGCTCACCCTCAGGGGGCATAAGCAATCAGCCCCAGCATTTT
TRBD1	TRBV4-2	once	TRBJ2-7	CASSQAGTGDYEQYF	TGTGCCAGCAGCCAAGCCGGGACAGGGGACTACGAGCAGTACTTC
TRBD1	TRBV7-9	-	TRBJ1-1	CASGSRDRGEAFF	TGTGCCAGCGGGTCCCGGGACAGGGGTGAAGCTTTCTTT
-	TRBV6-5	once	TRBJ1-1	CATVSGTEAFF	TGTGCCACCGTGTCCGGCACTGAAGCTTTCTTT
TRBD1	TRBV18	-	TRBJ2-7	CASSPGTGSYEQYF	TGTGCCAGCTCACCAGGGACAGGGAGCTACGAGCAGTACTTC
TRBD2	TRBV7-6	-	TRBJ2-1	CASSARGGGGNEQFF	TGTGCCAGCAGCGCCCGCGGGGGGGGCGGCAATGAGCAGTTCTTC
-	TRBV15	-	TRBJ2-7	CATSRERQSYEQYF	TGTGCCACCAGCAGAGAAAGACAGTCCTACGAGCAGTACTTC
-	TRBV2	-	TRBJ2-7	CAGQRGGLSYEQYF	TGTGCGGGACAACGGGGAGGCTTATCCTACGAGCAGTACTTC
-	TRBV27	-	TRBJ1-3	CASSPGWMAGNTIYF	TGCGCCAGCAGTCCAGGGTGGATGGCTGGAAACACCATATATTTT
-	TRBV25-1	-	TRBJ1-1	CASSVTGMNTEAFF	TGTGCCAGCAGTGTTACAGGGATGAACACTGAAGCTTTCTTT
-	TRBV5-1	-	TRBJ1-3	CASSFGRGDSGNTIYF	TGCGCCAGCAGCTTCGGGCGAGGGGACTCTGGAAACACCATATATTTT
-	TRBV19	-	TRBJ2-5	CASSARGEETQYF	TGTGCCAGTAGTGCTAGGGGGGAAGAGACCCAGTACTTC
-	TRBV18	-	TRBJ1-1	CASSPGRMNTEAFF	TGTGCCAGCTCACCCGGACGGATGAACACTGAAGCTTTCTTT
-	TRBV6-5	once	TRBJ1-1	CASSYGGLRSNTEAFF	TGTGCCAGCAGTTACGGGGGCCTGAGGTCGAACACTGAAGCTTTCTTT
TRBD1	TRBV5-6	-	TRBJ2-3	CASSWGQGADTQYF	TGTGCCAGCAGCTGGGGACAGGGGGCAGATACGCAGTATTTT
-	TRBV6-5	-	TRBJ1-2	CASSYVALYGYTF	TGTGCCAGCAGTTACGTGGCTTTATATGGCTACACCTTC
TRBD1	TRBV19	few	TRBJ1-2	CASRGQGYEAYGYTF	TGTGCCAGTAGGGGACAGGGGTACGAGGCCTATGGCTACACCTTC
-	TRBV6-5	-	TRBJ1-2	CASSYSARKGNYTF	TGTGCCAGCAGTTACTCGGCACGGAAGGGAAACTACACCTTC
-	TRBV28	-	TRBJ1-2	CASSSPRGAGGYTF	TGTGCCAGCAGTTCCCCGCGGGGGGCTGGAGGCTACACCTTC
TRBD1	TRBV7-8	-	TRBJ1-5	CASSPKRGQGAIGQPQHF	TGTGCCAGCAGCCCCAAGAGGGGACAGGGGGCCATAGGCCAGCCCCAGCATTTT